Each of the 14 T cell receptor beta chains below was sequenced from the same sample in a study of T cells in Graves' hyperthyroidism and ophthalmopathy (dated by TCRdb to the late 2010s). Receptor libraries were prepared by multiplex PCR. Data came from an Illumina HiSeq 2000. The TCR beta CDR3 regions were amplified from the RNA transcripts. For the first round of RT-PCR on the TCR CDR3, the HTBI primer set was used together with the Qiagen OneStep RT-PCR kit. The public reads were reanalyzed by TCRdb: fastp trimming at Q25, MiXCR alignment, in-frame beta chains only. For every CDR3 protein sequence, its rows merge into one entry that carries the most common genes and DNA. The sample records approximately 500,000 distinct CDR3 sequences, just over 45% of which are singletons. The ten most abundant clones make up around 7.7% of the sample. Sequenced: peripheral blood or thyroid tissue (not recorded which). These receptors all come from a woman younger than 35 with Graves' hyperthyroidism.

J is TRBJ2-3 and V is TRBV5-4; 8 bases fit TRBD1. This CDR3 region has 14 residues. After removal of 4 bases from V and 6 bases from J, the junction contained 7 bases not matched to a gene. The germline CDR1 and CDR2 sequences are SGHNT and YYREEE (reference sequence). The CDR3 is CASSRGTGYDTQYF. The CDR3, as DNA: TGTGCCAGCAGCCGAGGGACAGGTTACGATACGCAGTATTTT.

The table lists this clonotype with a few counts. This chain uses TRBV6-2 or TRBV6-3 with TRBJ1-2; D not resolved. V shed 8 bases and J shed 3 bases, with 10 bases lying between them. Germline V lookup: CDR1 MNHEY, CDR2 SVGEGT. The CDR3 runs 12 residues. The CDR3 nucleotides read TGTGCCAGCCGGAGGGTGGACTATGGCTACACCTTC. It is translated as CASRRVDYGYTF.

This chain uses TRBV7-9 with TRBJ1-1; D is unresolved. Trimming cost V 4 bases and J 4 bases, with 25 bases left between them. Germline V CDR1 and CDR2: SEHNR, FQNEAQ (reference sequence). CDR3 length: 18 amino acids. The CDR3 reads CASSSNRGSQLMSTEAFF. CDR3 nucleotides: TGTGCCAGCAGCTCAAACCGGGGATCTCAGTTGATGAGCACTGAAGCTTTCTTT.

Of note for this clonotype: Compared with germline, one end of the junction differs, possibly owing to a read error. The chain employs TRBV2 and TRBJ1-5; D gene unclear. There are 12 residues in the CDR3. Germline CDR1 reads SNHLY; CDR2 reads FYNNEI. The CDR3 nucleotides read TGTGCCAGCAGTGAGGACGGGCAGACCCAGCGTTTT. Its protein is CASSEDGQTQRF.

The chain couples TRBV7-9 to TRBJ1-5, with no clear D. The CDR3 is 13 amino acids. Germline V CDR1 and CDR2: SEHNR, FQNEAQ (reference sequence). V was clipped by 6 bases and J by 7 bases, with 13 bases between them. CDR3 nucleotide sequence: TGTGCCAGCAGGTCCAGTCACGAGCAGCCCCAGCATTTT. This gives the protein CASRSSHEQPQHF.

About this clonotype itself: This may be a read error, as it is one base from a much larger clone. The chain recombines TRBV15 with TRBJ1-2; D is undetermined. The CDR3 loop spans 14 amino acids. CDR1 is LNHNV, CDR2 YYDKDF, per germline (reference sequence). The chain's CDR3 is CASSPGAFRYGYTF. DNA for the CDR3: TGTGCCAGCAGCCCGGGAGCTTTTCGCTATGGCTACACCTTC. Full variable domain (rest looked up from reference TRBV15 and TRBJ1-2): DAMVIQNPRYQVTQFGKPVTLSCSQTLNHNVMYWYQQKSSQAPKLLFHYYDKDFNNEADTPDNFQSRRPNTSFCFLDIRSPGLGDTAMYLCASSPGAFRYGYTFGSGTRLTVV.

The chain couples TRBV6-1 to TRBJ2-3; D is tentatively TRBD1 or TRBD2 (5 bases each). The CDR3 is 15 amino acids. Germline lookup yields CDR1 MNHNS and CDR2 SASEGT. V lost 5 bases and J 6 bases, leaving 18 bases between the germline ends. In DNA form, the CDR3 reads TGTGCCAGCAGTTACGGACATTATGCGGGCGATACGCAGTATTTT. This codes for CASSYGHYAGDTQYF.

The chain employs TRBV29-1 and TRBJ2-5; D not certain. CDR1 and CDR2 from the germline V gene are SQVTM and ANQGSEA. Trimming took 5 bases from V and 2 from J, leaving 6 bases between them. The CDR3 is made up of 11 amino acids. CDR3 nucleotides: TGCAGCGTTTCCGGGCAAGAGACCCAGTACTTC. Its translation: CSVSGQETQYF.

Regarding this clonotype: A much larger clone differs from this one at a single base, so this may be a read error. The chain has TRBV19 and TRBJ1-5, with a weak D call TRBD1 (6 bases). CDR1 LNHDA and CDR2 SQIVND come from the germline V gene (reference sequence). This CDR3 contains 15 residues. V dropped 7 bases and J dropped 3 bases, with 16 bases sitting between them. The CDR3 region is CASNSTGQNNQPQHF. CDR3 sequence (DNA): TGTGCCAGTAATTCAACCGGACAGAACAATCAGCCCCAGCATTTT.

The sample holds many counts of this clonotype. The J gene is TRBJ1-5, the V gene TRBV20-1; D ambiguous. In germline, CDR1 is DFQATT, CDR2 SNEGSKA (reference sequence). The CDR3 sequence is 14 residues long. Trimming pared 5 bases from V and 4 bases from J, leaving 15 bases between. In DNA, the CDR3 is TGCAGTGCTCGCGGATTTGAGGTGAATCAGCCCCAGCATTTT. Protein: CSARGFEVNQPQHF.

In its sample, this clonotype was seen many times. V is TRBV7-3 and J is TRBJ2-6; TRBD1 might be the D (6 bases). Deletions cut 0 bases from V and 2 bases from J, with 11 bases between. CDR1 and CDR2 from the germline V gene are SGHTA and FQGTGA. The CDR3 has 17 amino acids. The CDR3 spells CASSLTVGQTGANVLTF. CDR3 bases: TGTGCCAGCAGCTTAACGGTCGGACAGACTGGGGCCAACGTCCTGACTTTC.

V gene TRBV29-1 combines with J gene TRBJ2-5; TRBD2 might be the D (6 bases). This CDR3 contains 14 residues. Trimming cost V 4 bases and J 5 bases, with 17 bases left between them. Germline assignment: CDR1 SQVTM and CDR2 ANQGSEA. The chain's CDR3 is CSVGGEFRGETQYF. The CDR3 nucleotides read TGCAGCGTTGGAGGAGAGTTCCGGGGGGAGACCCAGTACTTC.

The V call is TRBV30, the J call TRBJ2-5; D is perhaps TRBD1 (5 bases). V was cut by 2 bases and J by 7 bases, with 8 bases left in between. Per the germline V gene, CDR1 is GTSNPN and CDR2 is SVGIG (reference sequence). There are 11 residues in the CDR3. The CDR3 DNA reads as TGTGCCTGGAGTCAGCAGGGGACCCAGTACTTC. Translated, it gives CAWSQQGTQYF.

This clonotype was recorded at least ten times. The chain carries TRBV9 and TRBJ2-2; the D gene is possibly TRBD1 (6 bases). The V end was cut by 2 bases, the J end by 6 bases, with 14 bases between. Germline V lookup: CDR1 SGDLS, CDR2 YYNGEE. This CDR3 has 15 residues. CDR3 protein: CASSVEGVRAGELFF. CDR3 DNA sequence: TGTGCCAGCAGCGTTGAGGGGGTACGGGCCGGGGAGCTGTTTTTT.